Only a few counts were recorded for the clone carrying this T cell receptor (beta chain). Unique molecular identifiers tagged the TCRbeta library. One entry per CDR3 protein results from TCRdb running MiXCR on the PCR reads. The table has hundreds of thousands of distinct CDR3 sequences, roughly 17% seen once; the top ten hold around 28%. V was clipped by 0 bases and J by 8 bases; unmatched bases: 13. CDR3 length: 17 amino acids. Germline CDR1 reads MNHEY; CDR2 reads SVGEGT. This specimen comes from a study of T-cell reconstitution after alpha-beta-depleted transplantation in children. The gene calls are TRBV6-2 or TRBV6-3 and TRBJ2-1; 7 bases map to TRBD1. The clonotype originates from a boy younger than two who had a stem cell transplant for Wiskott-Aldrich syndrome, so the T cells may come from the graft donor. Sequencing used PBMCs, mostly from graft donor cells, obtained 360 days after TCRalphabeta/CD19-depleted stem cell transplant. The CDR3 DNA sequence: TGTGCCAGCAGTTACTCGCTGAGGGGGCGAGGAATAGATGAGCAGTTCTTC. The encoded protein is CASSYSLRGRGIDEQFF.